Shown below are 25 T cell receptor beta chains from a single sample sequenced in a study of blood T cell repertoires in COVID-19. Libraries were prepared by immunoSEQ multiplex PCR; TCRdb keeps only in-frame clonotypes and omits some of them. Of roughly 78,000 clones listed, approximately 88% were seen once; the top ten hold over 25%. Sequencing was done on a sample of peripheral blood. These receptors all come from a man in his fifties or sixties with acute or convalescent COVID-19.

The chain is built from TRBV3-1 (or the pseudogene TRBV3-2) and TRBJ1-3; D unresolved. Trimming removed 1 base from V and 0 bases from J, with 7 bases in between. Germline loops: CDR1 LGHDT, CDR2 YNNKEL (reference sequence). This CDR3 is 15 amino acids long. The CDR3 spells CASSQGAFSGNTIYF. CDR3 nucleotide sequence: TGTGCCAGCAGCCAAGGGGCTTTCTCTGGAAACACCATATATTTT.

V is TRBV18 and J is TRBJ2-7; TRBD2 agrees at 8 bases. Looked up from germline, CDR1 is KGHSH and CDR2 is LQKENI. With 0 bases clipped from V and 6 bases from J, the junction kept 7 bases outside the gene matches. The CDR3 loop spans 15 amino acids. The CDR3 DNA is TGTGCCAGCTCACCACCCGGGGGGGGTCGAGGCGAGCAGTACTTC. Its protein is CASSPPGGGRGEQYF.

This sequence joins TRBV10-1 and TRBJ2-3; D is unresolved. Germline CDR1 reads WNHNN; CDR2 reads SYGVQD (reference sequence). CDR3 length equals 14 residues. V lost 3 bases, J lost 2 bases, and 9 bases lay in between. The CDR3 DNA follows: TGCGCCAGCAGTGACTGGCAGTCCACAGATACGCAGTATTTT. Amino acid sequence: CASSDWQSTDTQYF.

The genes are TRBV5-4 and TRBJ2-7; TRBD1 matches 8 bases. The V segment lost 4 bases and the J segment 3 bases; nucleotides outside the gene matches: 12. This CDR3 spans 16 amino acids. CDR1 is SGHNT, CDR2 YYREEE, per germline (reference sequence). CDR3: CASSQMTGTGNYEQYF. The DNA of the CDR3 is TGTGCCAGCAGCCAAATGACCGGGACAGGTAACTACGAGCAGTACTTC.

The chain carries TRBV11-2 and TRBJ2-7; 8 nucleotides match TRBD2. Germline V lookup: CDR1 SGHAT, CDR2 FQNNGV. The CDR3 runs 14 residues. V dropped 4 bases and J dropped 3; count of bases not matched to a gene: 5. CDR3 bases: TGTGCCAGCAGCTCGGGAGGGAGGGGCTACGAGCAGTACTTC. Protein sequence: CASSSGGRGYEQYF.

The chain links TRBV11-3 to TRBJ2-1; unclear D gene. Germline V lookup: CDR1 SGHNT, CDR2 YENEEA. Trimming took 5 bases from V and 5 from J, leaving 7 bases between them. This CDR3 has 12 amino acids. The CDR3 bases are TGTGCCAGCAGCATAGGAGACAATGAGCAGTTCTTC. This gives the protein CASSIGDNEQFF.

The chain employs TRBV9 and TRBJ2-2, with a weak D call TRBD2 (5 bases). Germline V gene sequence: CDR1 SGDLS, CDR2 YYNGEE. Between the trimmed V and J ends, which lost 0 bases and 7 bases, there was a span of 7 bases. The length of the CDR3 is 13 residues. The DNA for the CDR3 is TGTGCCAGCAGCGTAGTCGGGATCGGGGAGCTGTTTTTT. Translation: CASSVVGIGELFF.

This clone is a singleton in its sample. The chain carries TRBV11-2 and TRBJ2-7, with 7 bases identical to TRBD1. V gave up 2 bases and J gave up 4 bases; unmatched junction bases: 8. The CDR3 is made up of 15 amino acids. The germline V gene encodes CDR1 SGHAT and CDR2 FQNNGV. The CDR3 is CASSLTGAPGYEQYF. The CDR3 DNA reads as TGTGCCAGCAGCTTAACAGGGGCCCCGGGATACGAGCAGTACTTC. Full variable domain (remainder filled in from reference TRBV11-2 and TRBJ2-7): EAGVAQSPRYKIIEKRQSVAFWCNPISGHATLYWYQQILGQGPKLLIQFQNNGVVDDSQLPKDRFSAERLKGVDSTLKIQPAKLEDSAVYLCASSLTGAPGYEQYFGPGTRLTVT.

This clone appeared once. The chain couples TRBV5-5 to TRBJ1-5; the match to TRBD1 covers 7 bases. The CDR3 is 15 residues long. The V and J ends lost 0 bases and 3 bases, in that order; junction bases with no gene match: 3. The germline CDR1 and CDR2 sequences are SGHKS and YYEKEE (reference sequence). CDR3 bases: TGTGCCAGCAGCTTGGGCAGGGGGTCCAATCAGCCCCAGCATTTT. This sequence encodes CASSLGRGSNQPQHF.

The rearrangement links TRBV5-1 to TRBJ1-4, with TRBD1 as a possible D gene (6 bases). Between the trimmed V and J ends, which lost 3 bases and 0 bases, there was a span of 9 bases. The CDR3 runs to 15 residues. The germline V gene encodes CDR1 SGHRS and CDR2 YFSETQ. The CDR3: CASSSGQTTNEKLFF. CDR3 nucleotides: TGCGCCAGCAGCTCCGGACAGACAACTAATGAAAAACTGTTTTTT.

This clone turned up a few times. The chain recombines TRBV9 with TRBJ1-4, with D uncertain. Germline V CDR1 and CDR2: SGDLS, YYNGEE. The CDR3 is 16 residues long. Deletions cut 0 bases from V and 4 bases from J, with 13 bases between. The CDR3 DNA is TGTGCCAGCAGCGTAGGAAGGAGCGGCCTTAATGAAAAACTGTTTTTT. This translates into CASSVGRSGLNEKLFF.

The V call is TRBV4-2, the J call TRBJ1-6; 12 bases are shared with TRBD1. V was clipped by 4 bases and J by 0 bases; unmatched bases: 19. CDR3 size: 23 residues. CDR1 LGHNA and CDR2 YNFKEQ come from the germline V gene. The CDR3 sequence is CASSRGAGTGGLRGSSYNSPLHF. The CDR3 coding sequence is TGTGCCAGCAGCCGGGGGGCTGGGACAGGGGGCCTCAGAGGAAGCTCCTATAATTCACCCCTCCACTTT.

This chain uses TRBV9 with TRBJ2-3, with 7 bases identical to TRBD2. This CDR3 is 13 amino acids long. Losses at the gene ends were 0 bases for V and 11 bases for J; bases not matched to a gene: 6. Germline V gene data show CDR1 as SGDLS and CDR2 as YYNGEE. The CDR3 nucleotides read TGTGCCAGCAGCGTAGCTGGACTAGGGGAGCAGTATTTT. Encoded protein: CASSVAGLGEQYF.

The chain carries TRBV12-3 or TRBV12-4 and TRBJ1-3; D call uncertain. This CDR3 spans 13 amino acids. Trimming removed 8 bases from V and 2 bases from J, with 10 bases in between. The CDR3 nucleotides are TGTGCCAGCCGGTCTGACACTGGAAACACCATATATTTT. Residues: CASRSDTGNTIYF.

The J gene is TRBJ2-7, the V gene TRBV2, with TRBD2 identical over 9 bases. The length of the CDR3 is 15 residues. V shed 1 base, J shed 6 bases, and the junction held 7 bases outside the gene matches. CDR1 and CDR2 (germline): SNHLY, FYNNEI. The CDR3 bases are TGTGCCAGCAGTGAAGTGGCGGGGGGGCTAGGCGAGCAGTACTTC. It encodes CASSEVAGGLGEQYF.

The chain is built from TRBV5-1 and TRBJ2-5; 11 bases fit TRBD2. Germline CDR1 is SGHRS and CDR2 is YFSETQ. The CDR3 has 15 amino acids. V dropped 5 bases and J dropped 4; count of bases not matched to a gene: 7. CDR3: CASRSSGGAAETQYF. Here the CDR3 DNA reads TGCGCCAGCAGAAGTAGCGGGGGGGCCGCAGAGACCCAGTACTTC.

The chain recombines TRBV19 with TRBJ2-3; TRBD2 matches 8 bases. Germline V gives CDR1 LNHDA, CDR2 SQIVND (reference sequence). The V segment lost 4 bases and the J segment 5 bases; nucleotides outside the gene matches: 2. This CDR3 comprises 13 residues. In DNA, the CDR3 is TGTGCCAGTAGTACGGGGGGGCGAGATACGCAGTATTTT. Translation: CASSTGGRDTQYF. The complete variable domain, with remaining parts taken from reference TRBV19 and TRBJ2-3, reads DGGITQSPKYLFRKEGQNVTLSCEQNLNHDAMYWYRQDPGQGLRLIYYSQIVNDFQKGDIAEGYSVSREKKESFPLTVTSAQKNPTAFYLCASSTGGRDTQYFGPGTRLTVL.

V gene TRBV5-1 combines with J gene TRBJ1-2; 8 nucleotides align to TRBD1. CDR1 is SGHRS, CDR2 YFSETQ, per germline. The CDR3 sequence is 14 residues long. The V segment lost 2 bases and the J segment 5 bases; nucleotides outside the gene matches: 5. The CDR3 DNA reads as TGCGCCAGCAGCTTCCGGGACAGGCAATATGGCTACACCTTC. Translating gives CASSFRDRQYGYTF.

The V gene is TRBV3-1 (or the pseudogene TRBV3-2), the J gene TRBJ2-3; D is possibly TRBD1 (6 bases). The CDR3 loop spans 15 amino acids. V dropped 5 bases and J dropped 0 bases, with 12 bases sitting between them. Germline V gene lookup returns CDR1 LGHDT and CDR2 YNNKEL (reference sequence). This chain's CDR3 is CASSTGTISTDTQYF. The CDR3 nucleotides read TGTGCCAGCAGCACCGGGACAATAAGCACAGATACGCAGTATTTT.

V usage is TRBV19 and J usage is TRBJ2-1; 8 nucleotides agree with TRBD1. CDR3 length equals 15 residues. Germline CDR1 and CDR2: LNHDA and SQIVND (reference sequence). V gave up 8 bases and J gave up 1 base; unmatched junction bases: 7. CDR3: CASSQGGMSYNEQFF. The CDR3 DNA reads TGTGCCAGTTCACAGGGGGGTATGTCCTACAATGAGCAGTTCTTC.

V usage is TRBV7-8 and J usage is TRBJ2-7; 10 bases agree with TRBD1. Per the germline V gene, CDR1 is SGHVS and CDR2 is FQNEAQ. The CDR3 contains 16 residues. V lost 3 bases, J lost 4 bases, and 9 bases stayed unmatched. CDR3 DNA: TGTGCCAGCAGCTTTTCTCGGGACAGGGGAAATTACGAGCAGTACTTC. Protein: CASSFSRDRGNYEQYF. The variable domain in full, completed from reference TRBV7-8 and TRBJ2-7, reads GAGVSQSPRYKVAKRGQDVALRCDPISGHVSLFWYQQALGQGPEFLTYFQNEAQLDKSGLPSDRFFAERPEGSVSTLKIQRTQQEDSAVYLCASSFSRDRGNYEQYFGPGTRLTVT.

In nucleotides, the CDR3 is TGTGCCAGCACCACCCCCCGACAGGGGCGGAGTGAAGCTTTCTTT. This translates into CASTTPRQGRSEAFF. This rearrangement joins TRBV6-5 to TRBJ1-1, with 8 bases lining up with TRBD1. The length of the CDR3 is 15 residues. With 7 bases clipped from V and 7 bases from J, the junction kept 14 bases outside the gene matches. The germline V gene has CDR1 MNHEY and CDR2 SVGAGI.

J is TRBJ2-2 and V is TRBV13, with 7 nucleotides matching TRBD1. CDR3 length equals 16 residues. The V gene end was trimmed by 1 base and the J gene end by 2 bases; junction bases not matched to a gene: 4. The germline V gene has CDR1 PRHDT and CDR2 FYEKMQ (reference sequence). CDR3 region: CASSLEAGGNTGELFF. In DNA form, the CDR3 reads TGTGCCAGCAGCTTAGAGGCAGGGGGTAACACCGGGGAGCTGTTTTTT.

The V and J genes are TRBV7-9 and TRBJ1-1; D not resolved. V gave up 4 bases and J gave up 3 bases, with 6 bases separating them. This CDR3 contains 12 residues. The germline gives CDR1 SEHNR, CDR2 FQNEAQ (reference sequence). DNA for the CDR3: TGTGCCAGCAGCTCCGGGTACACTGAAGCTTTCTTT. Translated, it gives CASSSGYTEAFF.

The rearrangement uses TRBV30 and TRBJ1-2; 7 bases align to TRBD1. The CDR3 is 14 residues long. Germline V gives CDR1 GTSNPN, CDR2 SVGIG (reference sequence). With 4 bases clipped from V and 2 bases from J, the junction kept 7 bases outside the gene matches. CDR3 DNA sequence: TGTGCCTGGACTGTGACAGGGACCAACTATGGCTACACCTTC. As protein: CAWTVTGTNYGYTF. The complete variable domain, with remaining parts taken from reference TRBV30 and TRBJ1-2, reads SQTIHQWPATLVQPVGSPLSLECTVEGTSNPNLYWYRQAAGRGLQLLFYSVGIGQISSEVPQNLSASRPQDRQFILSSKKLLLSDSGFYLCAWTVTGTNYGYTFGSGTRLTVV.